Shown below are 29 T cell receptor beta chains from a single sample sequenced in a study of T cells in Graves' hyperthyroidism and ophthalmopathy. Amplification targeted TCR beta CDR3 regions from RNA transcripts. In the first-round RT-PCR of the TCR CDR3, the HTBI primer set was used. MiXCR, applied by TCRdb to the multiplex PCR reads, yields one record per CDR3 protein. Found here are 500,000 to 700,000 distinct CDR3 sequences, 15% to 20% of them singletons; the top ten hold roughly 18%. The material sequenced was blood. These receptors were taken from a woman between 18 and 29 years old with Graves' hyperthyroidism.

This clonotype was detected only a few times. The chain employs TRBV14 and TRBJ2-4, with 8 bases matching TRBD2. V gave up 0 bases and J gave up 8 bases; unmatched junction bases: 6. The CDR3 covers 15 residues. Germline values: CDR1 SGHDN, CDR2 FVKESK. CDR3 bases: TGTGCCAGCAGCCAAGACCGGGGGGGACCCTACATTCAGTACTTC. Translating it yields CASSQDRGGPYIQYF. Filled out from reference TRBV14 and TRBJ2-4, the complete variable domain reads EAGVTQFPSHSVIEKGQTVTLRCDPISGHDNLYWYRRVMGKEIKFLLHFVKESKQDESGMPNNRFLAERTGGTYSTLKVQPAELEDSGVYFCASSQDRGGPYIQYFGAGTRLSVL.

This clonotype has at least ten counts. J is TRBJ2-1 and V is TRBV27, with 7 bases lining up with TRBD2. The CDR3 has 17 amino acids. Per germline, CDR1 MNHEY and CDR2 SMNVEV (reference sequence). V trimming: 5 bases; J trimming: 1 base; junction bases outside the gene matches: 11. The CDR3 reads CASSLLLVAGSYNEQFF. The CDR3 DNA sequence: TGTGCCAGCAGTCTCCTCTTGGTAGCGGGTTCCTACAATGAGCAGTTCTTC.

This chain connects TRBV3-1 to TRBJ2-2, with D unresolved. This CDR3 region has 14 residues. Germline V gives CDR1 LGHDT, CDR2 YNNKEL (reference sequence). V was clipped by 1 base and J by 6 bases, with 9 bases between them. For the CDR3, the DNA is TGTGCCAGCAGCCAAGTATGGGGTCCCGGGGAGCTGTTTTTT. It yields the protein CASSQVWGPGELFF. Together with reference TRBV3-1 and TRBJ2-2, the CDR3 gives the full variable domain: DTAVSQTPKYLVTQMGNDKSIKCEQNLGHDTMYWYKQDSKKFLKIMFSYNNKELIINETVPNRFSPKSPDKAHLNLHINSLELGDSAVYFCASSQVWGPGELFFGEGSRLTVL.

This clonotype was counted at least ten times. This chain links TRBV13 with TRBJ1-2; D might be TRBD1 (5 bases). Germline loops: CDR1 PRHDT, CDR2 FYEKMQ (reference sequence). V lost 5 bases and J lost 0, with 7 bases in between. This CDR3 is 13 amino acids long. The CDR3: CASSRQTNYGYTF. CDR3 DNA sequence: TGTGCCAGCAGCCGACAGACTAACTATGGCTACACCTTC. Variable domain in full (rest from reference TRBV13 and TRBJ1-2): AAGVIQSPRHLIKEKRETATLKCYPIPRHDTVYWYQQGPGQDPQFLISFYEKMQSDKGSIPDRFSAQQFSDYHSELNMSSLELGDSALYFCASSRQTNYGYTFGSGTRLTVV.

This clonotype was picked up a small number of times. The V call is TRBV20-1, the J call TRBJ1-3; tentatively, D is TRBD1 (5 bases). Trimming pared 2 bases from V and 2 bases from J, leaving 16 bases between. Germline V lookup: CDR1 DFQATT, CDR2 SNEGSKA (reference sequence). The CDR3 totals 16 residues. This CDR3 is CSARRGPPGTGNTIYF. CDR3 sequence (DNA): TGCAGTGCTAGACGGGGACCTCCTGGAACTGGAAACACCATATATTTT.

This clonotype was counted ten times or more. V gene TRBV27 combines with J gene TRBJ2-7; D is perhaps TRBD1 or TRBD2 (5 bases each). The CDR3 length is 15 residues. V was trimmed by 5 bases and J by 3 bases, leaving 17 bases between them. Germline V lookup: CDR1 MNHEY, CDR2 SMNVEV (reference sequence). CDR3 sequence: CASSTGLGVDYEQYF. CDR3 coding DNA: TGTGCCAGCAGTACCGGGTTGGGGGTTGACTACGAGCAGTACTTC.

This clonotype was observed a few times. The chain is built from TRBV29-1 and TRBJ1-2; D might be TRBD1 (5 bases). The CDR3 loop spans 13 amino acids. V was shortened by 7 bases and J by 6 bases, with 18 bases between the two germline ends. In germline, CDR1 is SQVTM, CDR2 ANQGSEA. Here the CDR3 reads CSETGRVEDGYTF. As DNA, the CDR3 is TGCAGCGAAACGGGCAGGGTAGAAGATGGCTACACCTTC.

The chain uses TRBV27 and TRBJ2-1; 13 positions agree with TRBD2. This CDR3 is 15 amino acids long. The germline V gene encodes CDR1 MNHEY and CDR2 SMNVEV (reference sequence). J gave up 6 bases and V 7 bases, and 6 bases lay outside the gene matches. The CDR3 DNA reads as TGTGCCAGCAATTACGGGACTAGCGGGGTCAATGAGCAGTTCTTC. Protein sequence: CASNYGTSGVNEQFF.

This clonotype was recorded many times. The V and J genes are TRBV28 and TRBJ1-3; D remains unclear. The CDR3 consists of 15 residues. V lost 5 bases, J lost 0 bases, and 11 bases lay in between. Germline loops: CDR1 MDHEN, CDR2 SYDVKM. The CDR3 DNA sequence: TGTGCCAGCAGTCTGGGCGGATCCTCTGGAAACACCATATATTTT. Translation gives CASSLGGSSGNTIYF.

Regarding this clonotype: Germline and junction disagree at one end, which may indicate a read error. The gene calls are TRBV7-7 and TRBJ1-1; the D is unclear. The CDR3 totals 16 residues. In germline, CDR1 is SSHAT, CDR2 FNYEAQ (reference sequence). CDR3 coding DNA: TGTGCTAGCAGCTCACTCAAACAGAGACTTAACACTGAAGCTTTCTTT. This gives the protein CASSSLKQRLNTEAFF.

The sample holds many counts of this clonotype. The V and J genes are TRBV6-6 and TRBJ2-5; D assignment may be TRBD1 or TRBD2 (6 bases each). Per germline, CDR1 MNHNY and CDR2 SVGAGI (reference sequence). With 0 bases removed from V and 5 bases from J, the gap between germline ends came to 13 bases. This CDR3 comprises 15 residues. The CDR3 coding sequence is TGTGCCAGCAGTTACTCGCTGGGGGGCCGGGAGACCCAGTACTTC. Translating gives CASSYSLGGRETQYF.

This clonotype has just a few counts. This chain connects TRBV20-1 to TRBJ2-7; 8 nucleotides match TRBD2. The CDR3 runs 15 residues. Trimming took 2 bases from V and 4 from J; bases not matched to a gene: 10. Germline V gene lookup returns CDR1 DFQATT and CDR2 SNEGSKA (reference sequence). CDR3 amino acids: CSARSQAGAGYEQYF. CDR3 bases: TGCAGTGCTAGATCCCAAGCGGGGGCGGGATACGAGCAGTACTTC.

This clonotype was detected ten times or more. This chain's CDR3 is CASGFGQGVKYSNQPQHF. Written as DNA, the CDR3 is TGTGCTAGTGGTTTCGGACAGGGGGTGAAATATAGCAATCAGCCCCAGCATTTT. This chain uses TRBV12-5 with TRBJ1-5; TRBD1 matches 10 bases. This CDR3 is 18 amino acids long. V gave up 3 bases and J gave up 0 bases; unmatched junction bases: 8. The germline gives CDR1 LGHNT, CDR2 FRNRAP.

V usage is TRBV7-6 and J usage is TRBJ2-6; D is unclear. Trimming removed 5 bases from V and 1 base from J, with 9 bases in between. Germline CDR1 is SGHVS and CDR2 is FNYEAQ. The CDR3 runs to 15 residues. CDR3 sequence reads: CASSQEGSGANVLTF. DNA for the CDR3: TGTGCCAGCAGCCAGGAAGGGTCTGGGGCCAACGTCCTGACTTTC.

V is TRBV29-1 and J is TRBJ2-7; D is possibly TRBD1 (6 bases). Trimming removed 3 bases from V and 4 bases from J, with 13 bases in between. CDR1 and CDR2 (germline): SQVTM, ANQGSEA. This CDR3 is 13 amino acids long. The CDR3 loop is CSVEGQGKYEQYF. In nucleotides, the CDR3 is TGCAGCGTTGAGGGTCAGGGGAAGTACGAGCAGTACTTC.

CDR3 loop: CASSETFTRLAGGNEQFF. The CDR3 DNA sequence: TGTGCCAGCAGTGAAACCTTCACTCGGCTAGCGGGAGGCAATGAGCAGTTCTTC. J is TRBJ2-1 and V is TRBV6-1, with TRBD2 identical over 11 bases. J gave up 6 bases and V 2 bases, and 12 bases lay outside the gene matches. CDR1 is MNHNS and CDR2 is SASEGT in the germline V gene. The CDR3 runs 18 residues.

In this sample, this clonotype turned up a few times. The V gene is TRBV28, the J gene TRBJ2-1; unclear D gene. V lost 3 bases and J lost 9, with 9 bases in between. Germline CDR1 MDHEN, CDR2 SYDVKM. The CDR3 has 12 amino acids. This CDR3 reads CASSFRWAEQFF. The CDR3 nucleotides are TGTGCCAGCAGTTTTCGGTGGGCTGAGCAGTTCTTC.

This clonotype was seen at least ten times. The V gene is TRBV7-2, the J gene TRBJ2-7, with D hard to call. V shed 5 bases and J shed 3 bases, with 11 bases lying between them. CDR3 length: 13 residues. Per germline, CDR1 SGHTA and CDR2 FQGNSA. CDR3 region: CASSNDPHYEQYF. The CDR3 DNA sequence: TGTGCCAGCAGCAACGACCCTCACTACGAGCAGTACTTC.

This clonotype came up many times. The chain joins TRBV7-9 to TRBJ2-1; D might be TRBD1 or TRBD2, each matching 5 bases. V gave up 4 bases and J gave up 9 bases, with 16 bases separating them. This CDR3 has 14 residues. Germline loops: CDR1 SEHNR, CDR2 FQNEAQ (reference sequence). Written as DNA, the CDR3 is TGTGCCAGCAGCTCCTTAGGTGGGGGTAGTGAGCAGTTCTTC. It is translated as CASSSLGGGSEQFF.

The CDR3 loop reads CASSSQGREVLNEQFF. In DNA, the CDR3 is TGTGCCAGCAGCTCCCAGGGGCGGGAGGTCCTCAATGAGCAGTTCTTC. The rearrangement joins TRBV11-2 to TRBJ2-1, with TRBD2 matching 8 bases. This CDR3 is 16 amino acids long. J lost 6 bases, V lost 4 bases, and 11 bases had no gene match. Germline CDR1 and CDR2: SGHAT and FQNNGV. Based on the CDR3 plus reference TRBV11-2 and TRBJ2-1, the full variable domain is EAGVAQSPRYKIIEKRQSVAFWCNPISGHATLYWYQQILGQGPKLLIQFQNNGVVDDSQLPKDRFSAERLKGVDSTLKIQPAKLEDSAVYLCASSSQGREVLNEQFFGPGTRLTVL.

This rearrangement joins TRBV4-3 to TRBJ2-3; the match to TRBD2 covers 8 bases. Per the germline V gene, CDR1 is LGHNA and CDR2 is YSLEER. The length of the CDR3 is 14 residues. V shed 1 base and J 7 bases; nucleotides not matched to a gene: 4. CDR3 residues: CASSQVRGEYTQYF. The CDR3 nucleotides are TGCGCCAGCAGCCAAGTGCGGGGGGAATATACGCAGTATTTT.

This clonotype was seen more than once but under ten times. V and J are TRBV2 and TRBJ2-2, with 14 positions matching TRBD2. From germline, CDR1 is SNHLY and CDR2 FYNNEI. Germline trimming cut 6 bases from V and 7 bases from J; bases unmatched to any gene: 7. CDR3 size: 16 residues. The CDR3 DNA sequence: TGTGCCAGCAGGGGGACTAGCGGGAGAATCGACGGGGAGCTGTTTTTT. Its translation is CASRGTSGRIDGELFF.

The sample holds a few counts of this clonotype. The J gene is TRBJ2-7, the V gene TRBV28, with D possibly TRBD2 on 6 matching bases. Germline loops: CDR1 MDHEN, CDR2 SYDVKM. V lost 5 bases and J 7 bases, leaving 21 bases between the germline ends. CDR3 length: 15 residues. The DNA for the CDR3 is TGTGCCAGCAGTGGAAGCAACCGGGACTTACGGGAGCAGTACTTC. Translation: CASSGSNRDLREQYF.

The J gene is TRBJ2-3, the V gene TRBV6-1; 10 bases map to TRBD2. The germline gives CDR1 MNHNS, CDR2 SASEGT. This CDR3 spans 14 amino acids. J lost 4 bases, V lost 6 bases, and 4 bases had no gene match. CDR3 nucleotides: TGTGCCAGCAGGGATGGACTAGCGGCAGATACGCAGTATTTT. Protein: CASRDGLAADTQYF.

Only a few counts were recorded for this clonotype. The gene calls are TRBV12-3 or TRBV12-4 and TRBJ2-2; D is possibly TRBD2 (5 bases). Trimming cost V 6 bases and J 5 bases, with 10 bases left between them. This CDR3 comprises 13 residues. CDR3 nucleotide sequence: TGTGCCAGCAGAAGGCCGGGGACCGGGGAGCTGTTTTTT. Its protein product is CASRRPGTGELFF.

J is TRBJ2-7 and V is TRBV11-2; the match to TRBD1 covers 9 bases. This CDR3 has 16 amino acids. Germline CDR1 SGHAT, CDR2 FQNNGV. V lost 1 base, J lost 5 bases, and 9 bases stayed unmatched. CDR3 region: CASSLGVRDRDNEQYF. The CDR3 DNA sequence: TGTGCCAGCAGCTTAGGCGTCCGGGACAGGGACAACGAGCAGTACTTC.

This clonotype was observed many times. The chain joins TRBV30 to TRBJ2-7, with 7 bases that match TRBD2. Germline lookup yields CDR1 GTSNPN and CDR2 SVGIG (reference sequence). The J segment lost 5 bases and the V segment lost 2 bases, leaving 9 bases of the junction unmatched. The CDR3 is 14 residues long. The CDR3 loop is CAWSTTSRDDEQYF. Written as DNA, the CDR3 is TGTGCCTGGAGTACGACTAGCAGAGATGACGAGCAGTACTTC.

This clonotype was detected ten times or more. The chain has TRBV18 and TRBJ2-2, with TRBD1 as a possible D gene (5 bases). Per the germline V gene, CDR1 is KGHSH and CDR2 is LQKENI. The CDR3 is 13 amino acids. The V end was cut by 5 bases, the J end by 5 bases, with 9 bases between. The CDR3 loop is CASSSQGTGELFF. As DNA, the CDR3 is TGTGCCAGCTCATCCCAGGGAACCGGGGAGCTGTTTTTT.

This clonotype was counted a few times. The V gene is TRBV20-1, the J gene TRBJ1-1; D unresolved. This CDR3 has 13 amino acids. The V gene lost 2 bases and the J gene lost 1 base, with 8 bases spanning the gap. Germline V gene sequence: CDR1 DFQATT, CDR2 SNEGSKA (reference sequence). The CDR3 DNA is TGCAGTGCTAGAAGGCAGACGAACACTGAAGCTTTCTTT. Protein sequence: CSARRQTNTEAFF.